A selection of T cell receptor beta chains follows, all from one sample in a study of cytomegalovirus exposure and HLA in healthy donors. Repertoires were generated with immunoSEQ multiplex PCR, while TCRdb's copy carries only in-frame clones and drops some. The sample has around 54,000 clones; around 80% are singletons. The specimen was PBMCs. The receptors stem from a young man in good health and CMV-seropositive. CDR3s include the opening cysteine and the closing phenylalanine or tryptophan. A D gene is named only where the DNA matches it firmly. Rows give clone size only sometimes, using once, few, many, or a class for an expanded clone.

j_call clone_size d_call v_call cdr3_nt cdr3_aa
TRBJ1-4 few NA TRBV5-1 TGCGCCAGCAGCGGTTCCCCGGGGGGGCCCGAGGAAAAACTGTTTTTT CASSGSPGGPEEKLFF
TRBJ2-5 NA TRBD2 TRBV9 TGTGCCAGCAGCACAAAGACTAGCGGTCAAGAGACCCAGTACTTC CASSTKTSGQETQYF
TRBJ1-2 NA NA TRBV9 TGTGCCAGCAGCGTAGTGCCGCCGGGTGGTGGCTACACCTTC CASSVVPPGGGYTF
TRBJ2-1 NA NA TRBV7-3 TGTGCCAGCAGCTTTGGGGGGAGCGGCAATGAGCAGTTCTTC CASSFGGSGNEQFF
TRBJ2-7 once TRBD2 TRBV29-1 TGCAGCGTGGAAGTGACTAGCGGGGGGGCCTACGAGCAGTACTTC CSVEVTSGGAYEQYF
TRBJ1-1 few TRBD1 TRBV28 TGTGCCAGCAGTGATACCCGAGACAGGGAGAACACTGAAGCTTTCTTT CASSDTRDRENTEAFF
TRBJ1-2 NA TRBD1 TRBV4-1 TGCGCCAGCAGCCAGGGGACAGGAACTAACTATGGCTACACCTTC CASSQGTGTNYGYTF
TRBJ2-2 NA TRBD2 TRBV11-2 TGTGCCAGCAGCCGATCCACAGCGGGGCCGAACACCGGGGAGCTGTTTTTT CASSRSTAGPNTGELFF
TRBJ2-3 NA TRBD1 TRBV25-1 TGTGCCAGCACCCCCCGGGACAGGGGGTTCGTAAATACGCAGTATTTT CASTPRDRGFVNTQYF
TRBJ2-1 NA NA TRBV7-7 TGTGCCAGCAGCTTAGCCGAAGCCGATGAGCAGTTCTTC CASSLAEADEQFF
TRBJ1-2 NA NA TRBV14 TGTGCCAGCAGCCAAGATTCGCGGGGTCTGGATGGCTACACCTTC CASSQDSRGLDGYTF
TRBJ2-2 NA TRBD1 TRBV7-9 TGTGCCAGCAGGCGACAGGGCGCCGACACCGGGGAGCTGTTTTTT CASRRQGADTGELFF
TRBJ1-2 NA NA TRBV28 TGTGCCAGCACAGACAGCATTAACTATGGCTACACCTTC CASTDSINYGYTF
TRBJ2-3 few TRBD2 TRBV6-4 TGTGCCAGCAGTAATCTGACTAGCGGGGGGTCAGATACGCAGTATTTT CASSNLTSGGSDTQYF
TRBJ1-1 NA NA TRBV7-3 TGTGCCAGCAGCTTAGGTTCGGGATCGAACACTGAAGCTTTCTTT CASSLGSGSNTEAFF
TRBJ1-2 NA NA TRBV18 TGTGCCAGCACCGGGGGAGTCTATGGCTACACCTTC CASTGGVYGYTF
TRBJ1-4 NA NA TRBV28 TGTGCCAGCAGTTTGGCACAAACTAATGAAAAACTGTTTTTT CASSLAQTNEKLFF
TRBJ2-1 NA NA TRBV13 TGTGCCAGCAGCCCTTCCCCGGGGGTCGCAACCGGTGAGCAGTTCTTC CASSPSPGVATGEQFF
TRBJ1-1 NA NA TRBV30 TGTGCCTGGAGGAGGAACACTGAAGCTTTCTTT CAWRRNTEAFF
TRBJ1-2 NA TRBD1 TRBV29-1 TGCAGCGTTGAATCAGGGGGCTTTGGCTACACCTTC CSVESGGFGYTF
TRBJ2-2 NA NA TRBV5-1 TGCGCCAGCAGCTTGCGGGTATTAGAGGTCAGAAAAAAAACGAACACCGGGGAGCTGTTTTTT CASSLRVLEVRKKTNTGELFF
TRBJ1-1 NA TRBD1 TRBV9 TGTGCCAGCAGCTCCGGACAGGGTAGAGAAGCTTTCTTT CASSSGQGREAFF
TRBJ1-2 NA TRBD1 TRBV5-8 TGTGCCAGCAGCCTATGGACAGGGATTGGAAGCTATGGCTACACCTTC CASSLWTGIGSYGYTF
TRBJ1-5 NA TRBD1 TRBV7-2 TGTGCCAGCAGCTTAGACGGACAGGGCGCCCAGCCCCAGCATTTT CASSLDGQGAQPQHF
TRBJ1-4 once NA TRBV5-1 TGCGCCAGCAGCTTAGGAGGGGTTGCAACTAATGAAAAACTGTTTTTT CASSLGGVATNEKLFF
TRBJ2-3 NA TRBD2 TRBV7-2 TGTGCCAGCAGCCGGGAGGGGTCGGGAGTTAGCACAGATACGCAGTATTTT CASSREGSGVSTDTQYF
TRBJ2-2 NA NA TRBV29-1 TGCAGCGTTGGAGGCCAGCATCTAAACACCGGGGAGCTGTTTTTT CSVGGQHLNTGELFF
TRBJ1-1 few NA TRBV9 TGTGCCAGCAGTGGGGACGGGGGGTCCACTGAAGCTTTCTTT CASSGDGGSTEAFF
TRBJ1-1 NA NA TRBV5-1 TGCGCCAGCAGCTTGGAAACAGCGAACACTGAAGCTTTCTTT CASSLETANTEAFF
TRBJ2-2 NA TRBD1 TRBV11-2 TGTGCCAGCAGCCCACGGGACAGGGTTACCGGGGAGCTGTTTTTT CASSPRDRVTGELFF
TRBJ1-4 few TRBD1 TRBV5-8 TGTGCCAGCAGCGGGGGACAGGGGGCGAATGAAAAACTGTTTTTT CASSGGQGANEKLFF
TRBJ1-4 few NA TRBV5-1 TGCGCCAGCAGCTTGGCAGGGGTGGACGAAAAACTGTTTTTT CASSLAGVDEKLFF
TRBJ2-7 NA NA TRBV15 TGTGCCACCAGAACCCCTGGACAGACCTACGAGCAGTACTTC CATRTPGQTYEQYF
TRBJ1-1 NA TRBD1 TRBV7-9 TGTGCCAGCAGCGATAGGCCAGGGGGCGGTGGGACTGAAGCTTTCTTT CASSDRPGGGGTEAFF
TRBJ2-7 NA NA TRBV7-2 TGTGCCAGCAGCTTAGTAGTTTTCGCGTGGGAGCAGTACTTC CASSLVVFAWEQYF
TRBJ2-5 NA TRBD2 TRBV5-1 TGCGCCAGCAGCTTGTTTAGCGGGGGGGCCTTGGAGACCCAGTACTTC CASSLFSGGALETQYF
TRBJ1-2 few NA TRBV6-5 TGTGCCAGCAGTTACAGCGGGTTCAATAACTATGGCTACACCTTC CASSYSGFNNYGYTF
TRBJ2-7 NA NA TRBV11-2 TGTGCCAGCAGCTATAGTACAGATCTCTCCTACGAGCAGTACTTC CASSYSTDLSYEQYF
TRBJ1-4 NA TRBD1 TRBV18 TGTGCCAGCTCAGAAGAACGGGACAGGGGGCCTGAAACTAATGAAAAACTGTTTTTT CASSEERDRGPETNEKLFF
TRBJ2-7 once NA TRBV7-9 TGTGCCAGCAGCCACAGGGAGTTCCACGAGCAGTACTTC CASSHREFHEQYF
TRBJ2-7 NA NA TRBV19 TGTGCCAGTAGTACGGAGAATCACTACGAGCAGTACTTC CASSTENHYEQYF
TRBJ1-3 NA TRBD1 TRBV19 TGTGCCAGTAGCGCGTCCGGGACAGTCTCTGGAAACACCATATATTTT CASSASGTVSGNTIYF
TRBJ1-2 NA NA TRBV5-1 TGCGCCAGCAGCTTCGACTCTTGGATCTATGGCTACACCTTC CASSFDSWIYGYTF
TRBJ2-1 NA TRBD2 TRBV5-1 TGCGCCAGCAGCCCTATAGCGGGGGGGCCCTACAATGAGCAGTTCTTC CASSPIAGGPYNEQFF
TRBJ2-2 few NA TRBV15 TGTGCCACCAGCCAACGGTACGACTGGAACACCGGGGAGCTGTTTTTT CATSQRYDWNTGELFF
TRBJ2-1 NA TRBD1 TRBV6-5 TGTGCCAGTAGAAATAGGGACAGGGGAACGAATGAGCAGTTCTTC CASRNRDRGTNEQFF
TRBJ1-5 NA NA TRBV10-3 TGTGCCATCAGTGAGGGACACCGATTTCTACATTTT CAISEGHRFLHF
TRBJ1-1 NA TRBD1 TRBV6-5 TGTGCCAGCAGTTCCGCCGGGACAGGGGGTAGAGCTTTCTTT CASSSAGTGGRAFF
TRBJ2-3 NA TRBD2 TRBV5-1 TGCGCCAGCAGCTCGCCTCCGGGACTAGCGGGACTAGACACAGATACGCAGTATTTT CASSSPPGLAGLDTDTQYF
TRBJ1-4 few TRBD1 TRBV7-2 TGTGCCAGCAGCCTAAGGACAGGGCCTAATGAAAAACTGTTTTTT CASSLRTGPNEKLFF
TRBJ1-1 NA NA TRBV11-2 TGTGCCAGCAGCCAAGGGGTGAACACTGAAGCTTTCTTT CASSQGVNTEAFF
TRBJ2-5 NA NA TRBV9 TGTGCCAGCAGCGTAGCTACAGGGATGGGCCAAGAGACCCAGTACTTC CASSVATGMGQETQYF
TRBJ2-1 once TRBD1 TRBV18 TGTGCCAGCTCACCCCTGGACAGGGCCAACAATGAGCAGTTCTTC CASSPLDRANNEQFF
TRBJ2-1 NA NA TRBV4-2 TGTGCCAGCAGCCAAGCCCAGGGGCCGGCAGCGAGGAATGAGCAGTTCTTC CASSQAQGPAARNEQFF
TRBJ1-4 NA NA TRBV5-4 TGTGCCAGCAGCCGGGACTCCGGGGATGAAAAACTGTTTTTT CASSRDSGDEKLFF
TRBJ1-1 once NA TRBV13 TGTGCCAGCAGCTTTTTCACAGATCAGAACACTGAAGCTTTCTTT CASSFFTDQNTEAFF
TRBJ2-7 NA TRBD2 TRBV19 TGTGCCAGTAGTATCTACAAAGCGGGGGGTTCCTACGAGCAGTACTTC CASSIYKAGGSYEQYF